This T cell receptor (beta chain) was sequenced for a study of shared clonotypes between healthy human individuals. CDR3 length: 16 amino acids. The germline CDR1 and CDR2 sequences are SGHNT and YYREEE (reference sequence). Trimming took 0 bases from V and 12 from J; bases not matched to a gene: 15. TCRdb keeps only in-frame clones here, not all; method: immunoSEQ multiplex PCR. This sample has 2 million to 3 million clones, with about 92% found just once. The chain is built from TRBV5-4 and TRBJ2-1; TRBD2 matches 7 bases. The origin of this receptor is a young man in good health. Sample: naive CD4+ T cells sorted from blood. Subset here: CD45RA+ positively selected. Written as DNA, the CDR3 is TGTGCCAGCAGCTTGGGCGGGAGAGGGGAATTAATACCGCAGTTCTTC. Protein: CASSLGGRGELIPQFF.